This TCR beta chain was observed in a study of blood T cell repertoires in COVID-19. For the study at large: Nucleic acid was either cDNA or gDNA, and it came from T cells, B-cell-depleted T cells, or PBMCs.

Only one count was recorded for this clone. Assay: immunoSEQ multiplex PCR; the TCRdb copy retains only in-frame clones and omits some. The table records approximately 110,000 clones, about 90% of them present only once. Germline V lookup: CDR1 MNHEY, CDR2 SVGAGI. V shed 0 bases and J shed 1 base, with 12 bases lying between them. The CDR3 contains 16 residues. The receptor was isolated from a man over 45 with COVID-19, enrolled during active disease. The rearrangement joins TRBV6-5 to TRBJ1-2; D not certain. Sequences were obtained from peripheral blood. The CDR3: CASSYSTRRGNYGYTF. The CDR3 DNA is TGTGCCAGCAGTTACTCCACTCGACGGGGTAACTATGGCTACACCTTC.